This entry features one T cell receptor (beta chain) sequence. Which antigen it targets is not known. Base qualities are not at hand, and no much larger clone is one base apart. The data were taken from a study of cytotoxic CD8 clonotypes in ibrutinib-treated CLL (dated by TCRdb to the early 2020s). Some background on the complete study: The cohort included some 14 treatment-naive and some 10 relapsed/refractory patients; about 17 were IGHV unmutated. Partial responses were observed in 24 patients and complete responses in 2; after a median follow-up of 68 months, remission was maintained in 14 patients and progression was observed in some twelve. Response samples were obtained after a median of approximately twelve months of treatment, with a range of about 6 to 36 months. On average, each sample yielded approximately 250,000 productive templates and tens of thousands of productive rearrangements. Of the 90 or so participants in the trial, approximately 26 had longitudinal samples available. Cryopreserved peripheral blood mononuclear cells were obtained before treatment, at response, and at either sustained remission or disease progression. Every remission and progressive disease sample was obtained while ibrutinib was still being received by the patients.

The trim is 5 bases for V and 1 base for J, with a gap of 18 bases between the germline ends. From a lookup of the germline V gene (reference sequence), CDR1 and CDR2 are MNHEY and SMNVEV. Reading from cysteine to phenylalanine, the CDR3 counts 16 amino acids. Only the CDR3 DNA is retained, 48 bases long and in frame from the first base. Findings and caveats that apply to the study as a whole: Sustained-remission and progressing patients did not have matched sampling times, and lymph node repertoires were not examined. Public clonotypes were rare and either shrank or stayed stable during treatment, and the rise in clonality at ibrutinib response reflected expansion of private clonotypes. Clonality increased at ibrutinib response, stayed stable in sustained remission, and fell back toward baseline at progression. Baseline clonality exceeded that of age-matched healthy donors and correlated strongly with circulating CD8+ T-cell counts.

On a MiSeq, deep resolution sequencing aimed for a depth between 1 in 1 million and 1 in 200,000 T cells, with each clonotype covered approximately 9.8x on average. TCR beta libraries were generated with the immunoSEQ hsTCRB Kit. Processing in the source paper ran as follows. ImmunoSEQ Data Assistant and ImmunoSEQ Analyzer were used for data analysis, and V, D and J genes were assigned according to IMGT definitions. Clonality was computed as one minus normalized Shannon entropy of productive rearrangement frequencies, ranging from 0 to 1. Only overrepresented clonotypes making up at least 0.05% of each patient's repertoire were included in the public clonotype analysis. Repertoires from around 13 age-matched healthy donors in immuneACCESS were used as clonality controls. In its TCRdb copy, this immuneACCESS table keeps in-frame sequences only and misses some clones. Where compared with another copy, unresolved V genes explain less than half of these, and the others have no known cause. That table supplies the V and J calls and clone size; D and trimming were determined from the DNA. The sample table records about 300,000 clones; less than 85% of these occur just once. Together, the top ten hold about 5.8% of the sample.

This specimen's time point label, interpreted: progressive disease on ibrutinib. Roughly 2 micrograms of genomic DNA were extracted from cryopreserved PBMCs for TCR beta library preparation. High-throughput TCR beta sequencing was performed on longitudinal blood samples from CLL patients receiving ibrutinib monotherapy. Patients were enrolled in a phase 2 open-label single-center ibrutinib monotherapy trial. The clonotype was recovered from a human donor with chronic lymphocytic leukemia. The chain couples TRBV27 to TRBJ2-7; the D gene cannot be resolved beyond TRBD1 or TRBD2, each matching 5 bases. The specimen was PBMCs, collected at disease progression, from a patient treated with ibrutinib. At the DNA level, the sequence is TGTGCCAGCAGTCCGTCTGGGGGTGAAGAATCCTACGAGCAGTACTTC. Its protein product is CASSPSGGEESYEQYF.